The present T cell receptor (beta chain) was sequenced within a study of blood T cell repertoires in COVID-19. TCRdb's copy holds only in-frame clones and misses some; the assay was immunoSEQ multiplex PCR. The sample yields about 310,000 clones, around 87% seen once. Trimming cost V 3 bases and J 7 bases, with 16 bases left between them. CDR1 KGHSH and CDR2 LQKENI come from the germline V gene. The CDR3 length is 15 residues. The receptor's source is a man aged 45-65 years with active or convalescent COVID-19. Sequencing was carried out using peripheral blood. This chain uses TRBV18 with TRBJ2-1; D gene ambiguous. The CDR3 is CASSPAENRRNEQFF. The CDR3 DNA reads as TGTGCCAGCTCACCGGCCGAAAACCGAAGAAATGAGCAGTTCTTC.